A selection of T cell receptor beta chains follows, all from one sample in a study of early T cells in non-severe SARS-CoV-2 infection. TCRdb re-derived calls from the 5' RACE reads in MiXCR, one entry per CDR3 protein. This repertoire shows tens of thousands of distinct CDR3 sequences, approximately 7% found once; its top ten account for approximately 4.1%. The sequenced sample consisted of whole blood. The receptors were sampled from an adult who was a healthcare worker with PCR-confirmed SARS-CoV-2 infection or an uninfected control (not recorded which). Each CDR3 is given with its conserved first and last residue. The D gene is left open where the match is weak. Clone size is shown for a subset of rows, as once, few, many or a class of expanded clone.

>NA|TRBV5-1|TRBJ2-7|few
TGCGCCAGCAGCTTCGGACTTGGGGGTTCCTACGAGCAGTACTTC
CASSFGLGGSYEQYF
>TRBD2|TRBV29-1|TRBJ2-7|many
TGCAGCGTTGAGGCTAGCGGACAATACGAGCAGTACTTC
CSVEASGQYEQYF
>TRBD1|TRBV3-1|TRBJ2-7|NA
TGTGCCAGCAGCCACCCTGACAGGGACGAGCAGTACTTC
CASSHPDRDEQYF
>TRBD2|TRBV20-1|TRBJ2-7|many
TGCAGTGCTCCCGGACTAGCGGGAATTTTTTACGAGCAGTACTTC
CSAPGLAGIFYEQYF
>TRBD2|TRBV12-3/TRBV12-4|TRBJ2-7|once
TGTGCCAGCAGTCCCCCTGGGACTAGCGGGACCTCAGCCTACGAGCAGTACTTC
CASSPPGTSGTSAYEQYF
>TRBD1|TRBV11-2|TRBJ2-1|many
TGTGCCAGCAGCTTCCGGACAGGGGTGGGCAATGAGCAGTTCTTC
CASSFRTGVGNEQFF
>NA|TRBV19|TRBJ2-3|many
TGTGCCAGTAGACAGGCAGATACGCAGTATTTT
CASRQADTQYF
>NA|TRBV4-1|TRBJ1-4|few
TGCGCCAGCAGCCCCGACAGATCTGGGAATGAAAAACTGTTTTTT
CASSPDRSGNEKLFF
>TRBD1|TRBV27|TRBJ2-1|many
TGTGCCAGCCTTAAAGGGGACAGGGACTACAATGAGCAGTTCTTC
CASLKGDRDYNEQFF
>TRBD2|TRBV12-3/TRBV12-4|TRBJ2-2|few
TGTGCCAGCAACAGGGGTAGCGGGAGTTCCACCGGGGAGCTGTTTTTT
CASNRGSGSSTGELFF
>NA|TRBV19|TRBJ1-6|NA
TGTGCCAGTAGTATGTCCCCTGGGAACTTCGGACATTCACCCCTCCACTTT
CASSMSPGNFGHSPLHF
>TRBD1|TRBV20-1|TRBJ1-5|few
TGCAGTGCTAGAAAATCGCAGGGGGCCCTCAATCAGCCCCAGCATTTT
CSARKSQGALNQPQHF
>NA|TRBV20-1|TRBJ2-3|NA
TGCAGTGCCACCCCCGGGGGGCCGGTGGATACGCAGTATTTT
CSATPGGPVDTQYF
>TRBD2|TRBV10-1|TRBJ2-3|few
TGCGCCAGCAGTGGACTAGCCCGAGATACGCAGTATTTT
CASSGLARDTQYF
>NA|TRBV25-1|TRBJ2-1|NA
TGTGCCAGCAGTCACAATGAGCAGTTCTTC
CASSHNEQFF
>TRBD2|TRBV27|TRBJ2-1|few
TGTGCCAGCTCTTATGCACTAGCGGGATACAATGAGCAGTTCTTC
CASSYALAGYNEQFF
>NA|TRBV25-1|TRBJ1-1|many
TGTGCCAGCAGTGAATCAGAAGCAGGCAACACTGAAGCTTTCTTT
CASSESEAGNTEAFF
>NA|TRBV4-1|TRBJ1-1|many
TGCGCCAGCAGCCCCGGACCAGCCCAGGGTACTGAAGCTTTCTTT
CASSPGPAQGTEAFF
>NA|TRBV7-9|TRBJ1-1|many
TGTGCCAGCAGCTTGCAAACGGTTAACACTGAAGCTTTCTTT
CASSLQTVNTEAFF
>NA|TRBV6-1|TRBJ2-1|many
TGTGCCAGCAGTGCTGGGGGTAGCTCCTACAATGAGCAGTTCTTC
CASSAGGSSYNEQFF
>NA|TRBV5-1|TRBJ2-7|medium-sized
TGCGCCAGCAGCCCCAGCGGAGACAGATACTACGAGCAGTACTTC
CASSPSGDRYYEQYF
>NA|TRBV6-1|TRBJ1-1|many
TGTGCCAGCAGGGTAGTCATGAACACTGAAGCTTTCTTT
CASRVVMNTEAFF
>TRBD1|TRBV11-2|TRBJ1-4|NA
TGTGCCAGCAGCGTTACAGGGGGCGCGCTCGAAAAACTGTTTTTT
CASSVTGGALEKLFF
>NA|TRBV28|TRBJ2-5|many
TGTGCCAGCAGTTCCGGACGTTTACAAGAGACCCAGTACTTC
CASSSGRLQETQYF
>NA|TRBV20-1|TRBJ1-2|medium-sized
TGCAGTGCTGACAGCGGGACAAACTATGGCTACACCTTC
CSADSGTNYGYTF
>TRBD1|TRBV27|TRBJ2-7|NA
TGTGCCAGTAAGGGACAGGGGGGGAACGAGCAGTACTTC
CASKGQGGNEQYF
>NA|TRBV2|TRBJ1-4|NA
TGTGCCAGCAGTGAGCCCCGGGGGGTTACAAGGGAACTGTTTTTT
CASSEPRGVTRELFF
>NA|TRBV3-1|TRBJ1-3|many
TGTGCCAGCAGCCAAGCAGTCTTTGGAAACACCATATATTTT
CASSQAVFGNTIYF
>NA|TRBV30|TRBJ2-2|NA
TGTGCCTTTACTGTTACCCCCGCGAACACCGGGGAGCTGTTTTTT
CAFTVTPANTGELFF
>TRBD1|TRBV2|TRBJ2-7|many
TGTGCCAGGGGGGACAGGGGCTCCTACGAGCAGTACTTC
CARGDRGSYEQYF
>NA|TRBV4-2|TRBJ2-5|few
TGTGCCAGCAGCCACCCAGGGGATCAAGGAGAGACCCAGTACTTC
CASSHPGDQGETQYF
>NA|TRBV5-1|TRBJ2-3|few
TGCGCCAGCAGAGGGGGTTTCCCTACAGATACGCAGTATTTT
CASRGGFPTDTQYF
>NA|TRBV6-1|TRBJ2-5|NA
TGTGCCAGCTTGGTAGGAATCATACAAGGGGAGACCCAGTACTTC
CASLVGIIQGETQYF
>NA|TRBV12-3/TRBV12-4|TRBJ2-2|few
TGTGCCAGCAGCCAAATCCTATCGACAGGATTTAACACCGGGGAGCTGTTTTTT
CASSQILSTGFNTGELFF
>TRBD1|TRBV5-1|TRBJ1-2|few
TGCGCCAGCAGCCCTGGGACAGACCTTGTTTTTGGCTACACCTTC
CASSPGTDLVFGYTF
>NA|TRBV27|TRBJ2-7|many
TGTGCCAGCAGTCAAAACCCCCCCGTGGAGCAGTACTTC
CASSQNPPVEQYF
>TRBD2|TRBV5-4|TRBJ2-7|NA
TGTGCCAGCAGCTGGGGGGGACTCCCCCGCTCCTACGAGCAGTACTTC
CASSWGGLPRSYEQYF
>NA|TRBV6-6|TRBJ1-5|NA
TGTGCCAGCAGCTCAAGGGTAACTCTGGATCAGCCCCAGCATTTT
CASSSRVTLDQPQHF
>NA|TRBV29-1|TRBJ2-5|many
TGCGCTGGGGAGCAAGAGACCCAGTACTTC
CAGEQETQYF
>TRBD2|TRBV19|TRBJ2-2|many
TGTGCCAGTAGTGTGGGACTAGCGGGGACCGGGGAGCTGTTTTTT
CASSVGLAGTGELFF
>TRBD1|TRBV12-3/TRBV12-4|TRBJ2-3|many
TGTGCCAGCAGTTCCCAGGCAGGGGGCTTGGGCACAGATACGCAGTATTTT
CASSSQAGGLGTDTQYF
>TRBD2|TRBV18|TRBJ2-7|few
TGTGCCAGCTCGCCCAGCGGGAGCGGGTCCTACGAGCAGTACTTC
CASSPSGSGSYEQYF
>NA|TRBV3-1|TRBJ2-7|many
TGTGCCAGCAGCCCGGACAGCTCCTACGAGCAGTACTTC
CASSPDSSYEQYF
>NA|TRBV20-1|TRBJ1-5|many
TGCAGTGCTAGTGATGCGGGGGCGAGCAATCAGCCCCAGCATTTT
CSASDAGASNQPQHF
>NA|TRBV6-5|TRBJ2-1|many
TGTGCCAGCACTCCCGGGAGAGGTAATGAGCAGTTCTTC
CASTPGRGNEQFF
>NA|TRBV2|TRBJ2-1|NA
TGTGCCAGCAGTGAGCCTGGGGTCCATGAGCAGTTCTTC
CASSEPGVHEQFF
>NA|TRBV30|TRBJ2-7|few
TGTGCCTGGACGTCGACCGGGTTAGGGGACGAGCAGTACTTC
CAWTSTGLGDEQYF
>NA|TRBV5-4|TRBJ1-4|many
TGTGCCAGCAGCCTCTCATGGGGTAATGAAAAACTGTTTTTT
CASSLSWGNEKLFF
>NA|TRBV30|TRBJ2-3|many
TGTGCCTGGAGTGTGGAGGGATTTGGGGCTCCTAATTTT
CAWSVEGFGAPNF
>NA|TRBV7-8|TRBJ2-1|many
TGTGCCAGCAGCTTAGATCCGTACAATGAGCAGTTCTTC
CASSLDPYNEQFF
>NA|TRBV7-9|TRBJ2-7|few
TGTGCCAGCACCGCATACGGGGACGAGCAGTACTTC
CASTAYGDEQYF
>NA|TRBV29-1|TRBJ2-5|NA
TGCAGCGTTGAAGCAGAGCAAGAGACCCAGTACTTC
CSVEAEQETQYF
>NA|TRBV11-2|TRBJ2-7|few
TGTGCCAGCAGCCCCGTCAGCGAGCAGTACTTC
CASSPVSEQYF
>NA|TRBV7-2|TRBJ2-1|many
TGTGCCAGCAGCCGAGACCAATACTCCTACAATGAGCAGTTCTTC
CASSRDQYSYNEQFF
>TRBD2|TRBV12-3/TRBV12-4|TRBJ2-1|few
TGTGCCAGCAGAAATCAGCGGGAGTCGCGAAATGAGCAGTTCTTC
CASRNQRESRNEQFF
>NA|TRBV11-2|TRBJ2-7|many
TGTGCCAGCAGCTCGGTGGGACACTACTCCTACGAGCAGTACTTC
CASSSVGHYSYEQYF
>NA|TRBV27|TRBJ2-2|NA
TGTGCCAGCAGTTTTGCCGGGGAGCTGTTTTTT
CASSFAGELFF
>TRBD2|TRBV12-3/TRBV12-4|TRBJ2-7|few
TGTGCCAGCAGTTTAAGGAGTAGCGGGAACTACGAGCAGTACTTC
CASSLRSSGNYEQYF
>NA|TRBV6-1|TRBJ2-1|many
TGTGCCAGCAGCAAGGCAGGACCCGGGAGTTTCCCCAATGAGCAGTTCTTC
CASSKAGPGSFPNEQFF